This TCR beta chain was found in a study of T cell repertoires in cytomegalovirus infection. Whole-study context: In the study, CMV epitopes included recently identified HLA-C-restricted and well-studied HLA-B-restricted ones. Signatures in public TCR beta sequences pointed to both CMV infection and matching HLA type. Regarding the study as a whole: The ex vivo response was dominated by HLA-C-restricted CMV-specific TCR beta clonotypes. Of the TCR beta families, the public ones yielded a cumulative frequency that identified carriers of CMV plus the relevant HLA.

This clonotype was recorded many times. Its specificity is not known. TCRdb recomputed calls from the reads with MiXCR, one row per CDR3 protein. Found here are about 74,000 distinct CDR3 sequences, approximately 30% of them singletons; the top ten hold 45% to 75%. The sequences come from CD8+ T cells from cultured PBMCs, collected from culture after CMV antigen stimulation. The TCR sequence derives from a human donor in good health (CMV status not recorded). Some clones in this sample may be carry-over from other donors' samples.

The CDR3 nucleotides are TGTGCCAGCAACTCCCCGGACAGGGGGCTTAGAGGCTACACCTTC. Amino acids: CASNSPDRGLRGYTF. This chain connects TRBV7-2 to TRBJ1-2; TRBD1 agrees at 11 bases. Germline V gene sequence: CDR1 SGHTA, CDR2 FQGNSA. V trimming: 7 bases; J trimming: 8 bases; junction bases outside the gene matches: 12. The CDR3 sequence is 15 residues long.